A single T cell receptor beta chain is shown here with its context. The entry originates in a study of PD-L1 blockade in urothelial cancer. Study as a whole: Intravenous atezolizumab, 1,200 mg every 3 weeks, was begun by patients around 2014. At 6 weeks and at 3 weeks (second dose) after treatment start, blood was analyzed.

The CDR3 length is 16 residues. Germline trimming cut 5 bases from V and 4 bases from J; bases unmatched to any gene: 8. Looked up from germline, CDR1 is SGHKS and CDR2 is YYEKEE (reference sequence). Clones were read by immunoSEQ multiplex PCR, and TCRdb kept only the in-frame ones, dropping some. The sample has around 45,000 clones, under 90% seen once. The time point is: peripheral blood 6 weeks after treatment start. The clonotype comes from a man aged 60 to 69 with urothelial cancer. Sequenced material: PBMCs, taken around atezolizumab (anti-PD-L1) treatment. The rearrangement joins TRBV5-5 to TRBJ2-3; the match to TRBD2 covers 12 bases. The CDR3, as DNA: TGTGCCAGCAGTTCTCCTCTAGCGGGGGGGCCAGATACGCAGTATTTT. This gives the protein CASSSPLAGGPDTQYF.